The following is a T cell receptor (beta chain) sequence with its context. The data were taken from a study of molecular identifiers for immune sequencing clone quantification. Background on the study: The replicate experiment used RNA from 20,000 or 100,000 naive CD8 cells. This RNA was split into five aliquots, and four of them were sequenced.

TCRdb processed the PCR reads anew with MiXCR; each CDR3 protein has one entry. The table has roughly 100,000 distinct CDR3 sequences, about 35% seen once. Sorting recovered naive CD8 T cells on a CD8+CD4-CCR7+CD45RA+ profile. Trimming removed 1 base at V and 8 bases at J, with 15 bases between. The CDR3 has 15 amino acids. Germline CDR1 LNHNV, CDR2 YYDKDF (reference sequence). This sequence joins TRBV15 and TRBJ2-1; a possible D gene is TRBD1 (6 bases). Sequenced: naive CD8+ T cells from blood, with Jurkat cell RNA spiked in. Subset specified: FACS-sorted CD8+CD4-CCR7+CD45RA+ naive T cells. This receptor was identified in a human donor in good health. Some libraries in this study had Jurkat cell RNA spiked in. Here the CDR3 reads CATSRVTGIGDEQFF. DNA of the CDR3: TGTGCCACCAGCAGAGTAACAGGGATCGGCGATGAGCAGTTCTTC.